Sequencing of this T cell receptor beta chain was carried out in a study of beta chain features in type 1 diabetes. General study points: Across all four CD4+ subsets, people with type 1 diabetes showed modestly shorter TCRB CDR3s. More deletions and fewer insertions at VDJ junctions were seen in type 1 diabetes patients.

Every bit of the isolated RNA underwent reverse transcription, so sequencing read expressed TCRB transcripts. The table came from immunoSEQ multiplex PCR; TCRdb's copy has only in-frame clones and leaves some out. The data show 250,000 or so clones, with roughly 20% seen just once and around 0.029% held by the top ten. The table lists this clone with a few counts. Its antigen is currently unknown. Trimming shortened V by 4 bases and J by 3 bases, and 16 bases separated the two germline ends. Germline lookup yields CDR1 MGHRA and CDR2 YSYEKL. The CDR3 length is 15 residues. The rearrangement joins TRBV4-1 to TRBJ2-7; the D gene is possibly TRBD2 (5 bases). The clonotype comes from a woman in her forties with type 1 diabetes. The specimen sequenced was naive CD4+ T cells from blood. CDR3: CASSLGVRNGYEQYF. The CDR3 DNA reads TGCGCCAGCAGCCTCGGGGTTCGGAATGGCTACGAGCAGTACTTC.